These 27 T cell receptor beta chains share one sample of origin, sequenced in a study of T-cell memory formation after mild COVID-19. One entry per CDR3 protein results from TCRdb running MiXCR on the 5' RACE reads. This sample has approximately 410,000 distinct CDR3 sequences, with about a quarter found just once. Sequenced material: PBMCs or a T cell subset sorted from them (not recorded which). All receptors come from an adult woman who had mild COVID-19 (a few samples of this study predate the infection). Cell type and time point are not known.

This sequence joins TRBV30 and TRBJ1-1, with D unclear. Trimming removed 4 bases from V and 1 base from J, with 10 bases in between. The CDR3 runs 13 residues. Germline-derived CDR1 and CDR2 are GTSNPN and SVGIG (reference sequence). In DNA, the CDR3 is TGTGCCTGGACGGAGAGGTGGAACACTGAAGCTTTCTTT. It encodes CAWTERWNTEAFF.

The chain has TRBV20-1 and TRBJ2-5; a weak D match, TRBD2 (5 bases). The V gene's germline CDR1 is DFQATT and CDR2 SNEGSKA (reference sequence). V lost 5 bases and J lost 5, with 21 bases in between. This CDR3 has 15 residues. In DNA, the CDR3 is TGCAGTGCTGTAGTCACGACCCCGGGATATGAGACCCAGTACTTC. It encodes CSAVVTTPGYETQYF.

The V and J genes are TRBV12-3 or TRBV12-4 and TRBJ1-2, with D possibly being TRBD1 (5 bases). Trimming took 8 bases from V and 7 from J, leaving 20 bases between them. The CDR3 is made up of 14 amino acids. CDR3 in DNA: TGTGCCAGCGCACTCTCCGGGGGGGTTGGTGGCTACACCTTC. Protein: CASALSGGVGGYTF.

This clonotype was picked up a small number of times. The CDR3 is CAITSDKTYGYTF. The CDR3 coding sequence is TGTGCCATCACCTCGGACAAAACCTATGGCTACACCTTC. The chain is built from TRBV10-3 and TRBJ1-2; D is perhaps TRBD1 (5 bases). Trimming took off 7 bases at V and 4 bases at J, with 13 bases between the two ends. Germline V gene lookup returns CDR1 ENHRY and CDR2 SYGVKD. This CDR3 region has 13 residues.

This clonotype was detected only a few times. V and J are TRBV29-1 and TRBJ2-7, with 7 bases lining up with TRBD1. The CDR3 is 14 amino acids. Trimming at V came to 6 bases and at J to 3 bases, leaving 11 bases not matched to a gene. Germline lookup yields CDR1 SQVTM and CDR2 ANQGSEA. The CDR3 protein is CSVAPGQRRYEQYF. For the CDR3, the DNA is TGCAGCGTCGCCCCGGGACAGAGGCGCTACGAGCAGTACTTC.

The CDR3, as DNA: TGTGCCAGCAGTTATGCCCAGGGGGCTGGCTACACCTTC. As protein: CASSYAQGAGYTF. The V call is TRBV6-5, the J call TRBJ1-2; 8 bases are shared with TRBD1. CDR1 is MNHEY, CDR2 SVGAGI, per germline. This CDR3 has 13 residues. V shed 3 bases and J 7 bases; nucleotides not matched to a gene: 4.

The chain combines TRBV10-3 with TRBJ1-1; D gene uncertain. Trimming left V 3 bases short and J 5 bases short, with 13 bases between. CDR3 length equals 14 residues. Germline V gives CDR1 ENHRY, CDR2 SYGVKD. Here the CDR3 reads CAISEMNMGTEAFF. The CDR3 DNA sequence: TGTGCCATCAGTGAAATGAACATGGGGACTGAAGCTTTCTTT.

The sample holds a few counts of this clonotype. The V call is TRBV20-1, the J call TRBJ2-7, with D possibly TRBD1 on 5 matching bases. With 6 bases removed from V and 0 bases from J, the gap between germline ends came to 18 bases. CDR1 is DFQATT and CDR2 is SNEGSKA in the germline V gene (reference sequence). CDR3 length: 15 amino acids. Here the CDR3 DNA reads TGCAGTGCCTTCAGGACACCCAAGAGCTCCTACGAGCAGTACTTC. Translation: CSAFRTPKSSYEQYF.

This clonotype was detected a few times. V and J are TRBV3-1 and TRBJ2-3, with TRBD2 identical over 11 bases. The CDR3 is 16 residues long. Germline-derived CDR1 and CDR2 are LGHDT and YNNKEL (reference sequence). The V segment lost 0 bases and the J segment 8 bases; nucleotides outside the gene matches: 7. The CDR3 is CASSQERLAGLGTQYF. In nucleotides, the CDR3 is TGTGCCAGCAGCCAAGAGAGACTAGCGGGGCTTGGTACGCAGTATTTT.

The chain employs TRBV12-3 or TRBV12-4 and TRBJ2-3; no definite D call. V lost 7 bases to trimming and J lost 8 bases, with 13 bases between them. The CDR3 is 12 residues long. CDR3 in amino acids: CASTPAPRTQYF. The CDR3 DNA sequence: TGTGCCAGCACCCCAGCCCCTCGTACGCAGTATTTT.

The rearrangement uses TRBV5-4 and TRBJ2-7; D is unresolved. Trimming removed 4 bases at V and 3 bases at J, with 11 bases between. Germline CDR1 is SGHNT and CDR2 is YYREEE (reference sequence). The CDR3 has 13 amino acids. CDR3 in amino acids: CASSLGSIYEQYF. CDR3 DNA sequence: TGTGCCAGCAGCCTGGGGTCGATCTACGAGCAGTACTTC. Full variable domain (missing parts from reference TRBV5-4 and TRBJ2-7): ETGVTQSPTHLIKTRGQQVTLRCSSQSGHNTVSWYQQALGQGPQFIFQYYREEENGRGNFPPRFSGLQFPNYSSELNVNALELDDSALYLCASSLGSIYEQYFGPGTRLTVT.

The chain carries TRBV5-1 and TRBJ2-1; 7 bases line up with TRBD1. Per germline, CDR1 SGHRS and CDR2 YFSETQ. There are 15 residues in the CDR3. J lost 6 bases, V lost 0 bases, and 6 bases had no gene match. CDR3 loop: CASSLAGTVFNEQFF. CDR3 nucleotide sequence: TGCGCCAGCAGCTTGGCCGGGACAGTATTCAATGAGCAGTTCTTC.

This clonotype was recorded a few times. The chain joins TRBV5-1 to TRBJ2-3; the D call may be TRBD1 or TRBD2 (5 bases each). From germline, CDR1 is SGHRS and CDR2 YFSETQ. The CDR3 sequence is 15 residues long. Between the trimmed V and J ends, which lost 1 base and 2 bases, there was a span of 11 bases. DNA for the CDR3: TGCGCCAGCAGCTTGCGTCCGGGGCCCACAGATACGCAGTATTTT. As protein: CASSLRPGPTDTQYF.

In this sample, this clonotype turned up a few times. J is TRBJ2-5 and V is TRBV3-1; no clear D. The length of the CDR3 is 13 residues. Trimming took 4 bases from V and 3 from J, leaving 9 bases between them. Germline V CDR1 and CDR2: LGHDT, YNNKEL (reference sequence). CDR3 sequence reads: CASSLDLKETQYF. In nucleotides, the CDR3 is TGTGCCAGCAGCCTTGACTTGAAAGAGACCCAGTACTTC.

The rearrangement joins TRBV7-9 to TRBJ2-5, with 9 nucleotides matching TRBD2. CDR1 is SEHNR, CDR2 FQNEAQ, per germline (reference sequence). The V gene end was trimmed by 3 bases and the J gene end by 5 bases; junction bases not matched to a gene: 10. The CDR3 covers 16 residues. The DNA for the CDR3 is TGTGCCAGCAGCTTTGCCGGGACTAGCAGAAGCGAGACCCAGTACTTC. Translating gives CASSFAGTSRSETQYF.

J is TRBJ1-4 and V is TRBV6-2 or TRBV6-3; D not resolved. Germline CDR1 and CDR2: MNHEY and SVGEGT. Trimming stripped 6 bases from V and 8 bases from J, with 10 bases between. The CDR3 contains 12 residues. CDR3 sequence (DNA): TGTGCCAGCAGCCAGGATGGGGAAAAACTGTTTTTT. As protein: CASSQDGEKLFF.

The chain links TRBV4-1 to TRBJ1-6; D gene unclear. The germline gives CDR1 MGHRA, CDR2 YSYEKL. This CDR3 is 14 amino acids long. V dropped 0 bases and J dropped 8 bases, with 8 bases sitting between them. CDR3 coding DNA: TGCGCCAGCAGCCAAGATGGGCGCTATTCACCCCTCCACTTT. Protein product: CASSQDGRYSPLHF.

The CDR3 loop is CASSSDGTSGSHEQFF. In nucleotides, the CDR3 is TGTGCCAGCAGTTCCGACGGGACTAGCGGGAGCCATGAGCAGTTCTTC. The chain carries TRBV6-5 and TRBJ2-1; 14 bases agree with TRBD2. The germline CDR1 and CDR2 sequences are MNHEY and SVGAGI. Unmatched junction bases numbered 7, after V lost 4 bases and J lost 8 bases. The CDR3 is made up of 16 amino acids.

This clonotype has a handful of counts. The chain joins TRBV18 to TRBJ1-5, with TRBD1 matching 12 bases. The CDR3 is 18 amino acids. Germline CDR1 and CDR2: KGHSH and LQKENI. J gave up 0 bases and V 5 bases, and 8 bases lay outside the gene matches. The CDR3 DNA is TGTGCCAGCTCATTAACCGGGACAGGGGGCAATAGCAATCAGCCCCAGCATTTT. This codes for CASSLTGTGGNSNQPQHF.

This clonotype was observed a few times. The V call is TRBV2, the J call TRBJ2-7; D is possibly TRBD2 (6 bases). Germline loops: CDR1 SNHLY, CDR2 FYNNEI. The CDR3 spans 14 residues. The V and J ends lost 4 bases and 3 bases respectively, with 13 bases between them. CDR3 region: CASSGRDWDYEQYF. The DNA of the CDR3 is TGTGCCAGCAGTGGAAGGGACTGGGACTACGAGCAGTACTTC.

This clonotype was detected a few times. The J gene is TRBJ2-5, the V gene TRBV3-1; TRBD2 matches 14 bases. V shed 4 bases, J shed 5 bases, and the junction held 6 bases outside the gene matches. The CDR3 extends over 16 amino acids. Germline CDR1 LGHDT, CDR2 YNNKEL (reference sequence). The CDR3 bases are TGTGCCAGCAGCCCCCCGCGGACTAGCGGGAGGGAGACCCAGTACTTC. Its protein product is CASSPPRTSGRETQYF.

As for this clonotype: Just one base apart from a much larger clone, this may be a read error. The chain recombines TRBV5-1 with TRBJ1-1; TRBD1 matches at 8 bases. Germline V CDR1 and CDR2: SGHRS, YFSETQ. The CDR3 has 14 amino acids. The V gene end was trimmed by 0 bases and the J gene end by 3 bases; junction bases not matched to a gene: 1. DNA for the CDR3: TGCGCCAGCAGCTTGGGCAGGGGGCACACTGAAGCTTTCTTT. This gives the protein CASSLGRGHTEAFF.

This clonotype was detected once. This chain joins TRBV20-1 and TRBJ2-7; TRBD1 matches 7 bases. CDR3 length: 12 residues. The V gene end was trimmed by 5 bases and the J gene end by 3 bases; junction bases not matched to a gene: 4. CDR1 and CDR2 from the germline V gene are DFQATT and SNEGSKA (reference sequence). CDR3 amino acids: CSAETGYYEQYF. CDR3 in DNA: TGCAGTGCTGAGACAGGGTACTACGAGCAGTACTTC.

The rearrangement joins TRBV10-2 to TRBJ2-7; 9 bases are a match to TRBD2. The germline V gene has CDR1 WSHSY and CDR2 SAAADI. V lost 7 bases and J lost 3; bases outside the gene matches: 13. The CDR3 runs 16 residues. CDR3 sequence (DNA): TGCGCCAGCAAGTCGCAGCGGGAGGCCGCAAACTACGAGCAGTACTTC. Amino acid sequence: CASKSQREAANYEQYF.

The CDR3, as DNA: TGCAGCGTTGTGACTACGCTTGTCTATGAGCAGTTCTTC. The encoded protein is CSVVTTLVYEQFF. The V and J genes are TRBV29-1 and TRBJ2-1, with D possibly being TRBD2 (5 bases). Germline V lookup: CDR1 SQVTM, CDR2 ANQGSEA. CDR3 size: 13 residues. Trimming removed 4 bases from V and 8 bases from J, with 15 bases in between.

This chain joins TRBV7-6 and TRBJ2-1, with no clear D. The CDR3 sequence is 15 residues long. Trimming pared 1 base from V and 9 bases from J, leaving 16 bases between. Germline assignment: CDR1 SGHVS and CDR2 FNYEAQ. The CDR3 spells CASSLDIGGSGEQFF. The CDR3 DNA reads TGTGCCAGCAGCTTAGACATAGGTGGATCGGGTGAGCAGTTCTTC. Variable domain in full (rest from reference TRBV7-6 and TRBJ2-1): GAGVSQSPRYKVTKRGQDVALRCDPISGHVSLYWYRQALGQGPEFLTYFNYEAQQDKSGLPNDRFSAERPEGSISTLTIQRTEQRDSAMYRCASSLDIGGSGEQFFGPGTRLTVL.

The chain has TRBV24-1 and TRBJ1-2; D is uncertain. The germline CDR1 and CDR2 sequences are KGHDR and SFDVKD. The germline V and J ends were trimmed by 4 bases and 2 bases, with 4 bases remaining between them. The CDR3 spans 12 residues. The CDR3 DNA is TGTGCCACCAGTGACAGCAACTATGGCTACACCTTC. Translated, it gives CATSDSNYGYTF.